These T cell receptor beta chains were read from a single sample in a study of shared clonotypes between healthy human individuals. The data were produced by immunoSEQ multiplex PCR, yet TCRdb's version contains in-frame clones alone and is incomplete. The data contain 2 million to 2.5 million clones, over 85% of them singletons. Sequencing input: naive CD4+ T cells from PBMCs. These receptors were taken from a young man in good health. Some clones in this sample may be carry-over from other donors' samples. CDR3s include the opening cysteine and the closing phenylalanine or tryptophan. D genes are given only for firm matches. Clone size is not always given. Where it is, it says once, few, many or a class for expanded clones.

V: TRBV28
D: -
size: once
J: TRBJ1-5
DNA: TGTGCCAGCAGTTCCGGCCGGTATAGCAATCAGCCCCAGCATTTT
CDR3: CASSSGRYSNQPQHF

V: TRBV5-5
D: -
size: -
J: TRBJ1-4
DNA: TGTGCCAGCAGCTTGGAAAGGCGGGCAACTAATGAAAAACTGTTTTTT
CDR3: CASSLERRATNEKLFF

V: TRBV2
D: TRBD1
size: -
J: TRBJ2-7
DNA: TGTGCCAGCCGGGACAGGCCCTACGAGCAGTACTTC
CDR3: CASRDRPYEQYF

V: TRBV14
D: -
size: few
J: TRBJ2-3
DNA: TGTGCCAGCAGCCGCGTCGCCGGATGGGGAGTCACAGATACGCAGTATTTT
CDR3: CASSRVAGWGVTDTQYF

V: TRBV5-1
D: TRBD2
size: -
J: TRBJ2-1
DNA: TGCGCCAGCAGCACCGGGGGGAATGAGCAGTTCTTC
CDR3: CASSTGGNEQFF

V: TRBV4-1
D: -
size: -
J: TRBJ2-7
DNA: TGCGCCAGCAGCCGGGGGGCTTCCTCCTACGAGCAGTACTTC
CDR3: CASSRGASSYEQYF

V: TRBV7-2
D: -
size: -
J: TRBJ1-2
DNA: TGTGCCAGCAGCCCCGCCTTAGGGAAGGGCTATGGCTACACCTTC
CDR3: CASSPALGKGYGYTF

V: TRBV28
D: -
size: -
J: TRBJ1-2
DNA: TGTGCCAGCAGTTTAACTTTTGGACAGCACTATGGCTACACCTTC
CDR3: CASSLTFGQHYGYTF

V: TRBV29-1
D: -
size: -
J: TRBJ2-3
DNA: TGCAGCGTTGGTGGGGGGACGACAGATACGCAGTATTTT
CDR3: CSVGGGTTDTQYF

V: TRBV5-1
D: TRBD1
size: -
J: TRBJ1-4
DNA: TGCGCCAGCAGCTTCAGGGGGGCGCTAACTAATGAAAAACTGTTTTTT
CDR3: CASSFRGALTNEKLFF

V: TRBV5-1
D: -
size: few
J: TRBJ1-1
DNA: TGCGCCAGCAGCTTCAGAAAGGGGGGCACTGAAGCTTTCTTT
CDR3: CASSFRKGGTEAFF

V: TRBV27
D: -
size: -
J: TRBJ2-3
DNA: TGTGCCTCGAAGGGCAGGTCGGGGACAGATACGCAGTATTTT
CDR3: CASKGRSGTDTQYF

V: TRBV11-2
D: TRBD2
size: -
J: TRBJ2-7
DNA: TGTGCCAGCACCCGACTAGCGGGAGGGCCCTACGAGCAGTACTTC
CDR3: CASTRLAGGPYEQYF

V: TRBV28
D: -
size: -
J: TRBJ2-1
DNA: TGTGCCAGCAGTTTACAGGTCTACAATGAGCAGTTCTTC
CDR3: CASSLQVYNEQFF

V: TRBV5-1
D: -
size: -
J: TRBJ2-7
DNA: TGCGCCAGCAGCCCCCGACCCTCATACTACGAGCAGTACTTC
CDR3: CASSPRPSYYEQYF

V: TRBV11-2
D: -
size: -
J: TRBJ2-3
DNA: TGTGCCAGCAGCGCCAGCGGTAGCACAGATACGCAGTATTTT
CDR3: CASSASGSTDTQYF

V: TRBV14
D: -
size: -
J: TRBJ2-7
DNA: TGTGCCAGCAGCCATGGCGGGAAGGGCCTCTACGAGCAGTACTTC
CDR3: CASSHGGKGLYEQYF

V: TRBV28
D: -
size: -
J: TRBJ2-7
DNA: TGTGCCAGCAGCTACAGGACAGCACTACCCACTTGGTACTTC
CDR3: CASSYRTALPTWYF

V: TRBV7-2
D: TRBD2
size: -
J: TRBJ2-7
DNA: TGTGCCAGCAGCCCTAGCGGGAGGAGTTGGGAAGAGCAGTACTTC
CDR3: CASSPSGRSWEEQYF

V: TRBV28
D: TRBD2
size: -
J: TRBJ2-3
DNA: TGTGCCAGCAGCCAAGGACTAGCGGGAAAATTGACAGATACGCAGTATTTT
CDR3: CASSQGLAGKLTDTQYF

V: TRBV5-1
D: TRBD1
size: -
J: TRBJ1-1
DNA: TGCGCCAGCAGCCCCCGGACAGGGGACCTGGAAGCTTTCTTT
CDR3: CASSPRTGDLEAFF

V: TRBV7-6
D: -
size: -
J: TRBJ2-6
DNA: TGTGCCAGCAGCTTGCGCTCTGGGGCCAACGTCCTGACTTTC
CDR3: CASSLRSGANVLTF

V: TRBV6-5
D: -
size: -
J: TRBJ1-2
DNA: TGTGCCAGCAGTCTAGGGTTGAGTGGCAATGGCTACACCTTC
CDR3: CASSLGLSGNGYTF

V: TRBV5-3
D: TRBD1
size: -
J: TRBJ2-4
DNA: TGTGCCAGAAGCTGGAACAGGGGGTCCTTAGAGGACATTCAGTACTTC
CDR3: CARSWNRGSLEDIQYF

V: TRBV7-2
D: -
size: -
J: TRBJ1-1
DNA: TGTGCCAGCAGCTTAGCTCGGGTCGGATACACTGAAGCTTTCTTT
CDR3: CASSLARVGYTEAFF

V: TRBV7-9
D: TRBD1
size: -
J: TRBJ2-3
DNA: TGTGCCAGCAGCTCTCGGCCGGGACAGAAAAAGGATACGCAGTATTTT
CDR3: CASSSRPGQKKDTQYF

V: TRBV2
D: TRBD2
size: -
J: TRBJ2-2
DNA: TGTGCCAGCATCGGGGGGAGCCCCGGGGAGCTGTTTTTT
CDR3: CASIGGSPGELFF

V: TRBV5-1
D: TRBD2
size: -
J: TRBJ2-7
DNA: TGCGCCAGCAGCCATGGGATAGCGGGAGGGCCTGACGAGCAGTACTTC
CDR3: CASSHGIAGGPDEQYF

V: TRBV4-3
D: -
size: -
J: TRBJ1-3
DNA: TGCGCCAGCAGCCAACGAGACCGCAGCTCTGGAAACACCATATATTTT
CDR3: CASSQRDRSSGNTIYF

V: TRBV11-2
D: TRBD1
size: -
J: TRBJ2-7
DNA: TGTGCCAGCAGCCCCGTCCGGGACAGTGTGTGGGAGCAGTACTTC
CDR3: CASSPVRDSVWEQYF

V: TRBV10-3
D: -
size: -
J: TRBJ2-1
DNA: TGTGCCATCAGTGGTGTGGACAATGAGCAGTTCTTC
CDR3: CAISGVDNEQFF

V: TRBV6-5
D: -
size: -
J: TRBJ2-7
DNA: TGTGCCAGCAGCCTCGCCTTAGGACAAGCTGAGCAGTACTTC
CDR3: CASSLALGQAEQYF

V: TRBV2
D: TRBD2
size: -
J: TRBJ2-7
DNA: TGTGCCAGCGGGGGGGGCTACGAGCAGTACTTC
CDR3: CASGGGYEQYF

V: TRBV5-1
D: TRBD2
size: -
J: TRBJ2-1
DNA: TGCGCCAGCAGCTTGAAGCCCCCCGCGGGACTAGCTGGTCAGGAGCAGTTCTTC
CDR3: CASSLKPPAGLAGQEQFF

V: TRBV5-1
D: -
size: -
J: TRBJ1-1
DNA: TGCGCCAGCAGCTTGGGGGGCGATGAAGCTTTCTTT
CDR3: CASSLGGDEAFF

V: TRBV6-5
D: -
size: -
J: TRBJ1-4
DNA: TGTGCCAGCAGTTATGGGGCGGGTGAAAAACTGTTTTTT
CDR3: CASSYGAGEKLFF

V: TRBV6-5
D: -
size: -
J: TRBJ2-3
DNA: TGTGCCAGCAGTTATTCGAATACGCAGTATTTT
CDR3: CASSYSNTQYF

V: TRBV28
D: -
size: -
J: TRBJ1-5
DNA: TGTGCCAGCAGTTACTCTAATCAGCCCCAGCATTTT
CDR3: CASSYSNQPQHF

V: TRBV19
D: -
size: -
J: TRBJ2-2
DNA: TGTGCCAGTAGTATAGTCAGAGTTACCGGGGAGCTGTTTTTT
CDR3: CASSIVRVTGELFF

V: TRBV5-1
D: -
size: -
J: TRBJ2-6
DNA: TGCGCCAGCACTCAGGGTTCTGGGGCCAACGTCCTGACTTTC
CDR3: CASTQGSGANVLTF

V: TRBV4-1
D: -
size: -
J: TRBJ1-5
DNA: TGCGCCAGCAGCTTGGGGGGACAGCCCCAGCATTTT
CDR3: CASSLGGQPQHF

V: TRBV2
D: TRBD2
size: -
J: TRBJ2-2
DNA: TGTGCCAGCAGATTAGCGGGAGTGGCGACCGGGGAGCTGTTTTTT
CDR3: CASRLAGVATGELFF

V: TRBV11-2
D: -
size: -
J: TRBJ2-7
DNA: TGTGCCAGCAGCTTGACCCGCTACGAGCAGTACTTC
CDR3: CASSLTRYEQYF

V: TRBV16
D: TRBD1
size: -
J: TRBJ2-2
DNA: TGTGCCAGCAGCCAACAGCAGGGGGCCACCGGGGAGCTGTTTTTT
CDR3: CASSQQQGATGELFF

V: TRBV10-3
D: -
size: -
J: TRBJ2-1
DNA: TGTGCCATCAGTGAGTCGACTGCATACAATGAGCAGTTCTTC
CDR3: CAISESTAYNEQFF

V: TRBV4-3
D: TRBD2
size: -
J: TRBJ2-2
DNA: TGCGCCAGCAGGGTAGGGGGGAGCGGGAGGGATGCCGGGGAGCTGTTTTTT
CDR3: CASRVGGSGRDAGELFF

V: TRBV28
D: -
size: -
J: TRBJ1-4
DNA: TGTGCCAGCAGTTTCACTAATGAAAAACTGTTTTTT
CDR3: CASSFTNEKLFF

V: TRBV18
D: TRBD2
size: -
J: TRBJ2-7
DNA: TGTGCCAGCTCCCCAGATAGCGGGAGCTCCTACGAGCAGTACTTC
CDR3: CASSPDSGSSYEQYF

V: TRBV9
D: -
size: -
J: TRBJ1-4
DNA: TGTGCCAGCAGCGGCGGGGCGGGGGCAACTAATGAAAAACTGTTTTTT
CDR3: CASSGGAGATNEKLFF

V: TRBV25-1
D: -
size: -
J: TRBJ1-3
DNA: TGTGCCAGCAACGGCTATGGAAACACCATATATTTT
CDR3: CASNGYGNTIYF